The clone carrying this T cell receptor beta chain was seen a handful of times. The CDR3 sequence is 18 residues long. Per germline, CDR1 SGDLS and CDR2 YYNGEE. Germline trimming cut 0 bases from V and 9 bases from J; bases unmatched to any gene: 15. The sample comes from a study of glioma-infiltrating T cells after dendritic cell vaccination. Method: immunoSEQ multiplex PCR; TCRdb's copy keeps in-frame clones and lacks some. The sample consists of more than 20,000 clones, around 74% of them appearing once. The receptor was isolated from a human donor with glioblastoma. Sequences were derived from blood, sampled before dendritic cell vaccination. The chain uses TRBV9 and TRBJ2-1, with TRBD2 matching 10 bases. CDR3 sequence reads: CASSVEGAGGPPLGEQFF. Here the CDR3 DNA reads TGTGCCAGCAGCGTAGAGGGAGCGGGAGGGCCACCGCTGGGTGAGCAGTTCTTC. Combining the CDR3 with reference TRBV9 and TRBJ2-1 gives the whole variable domain DSGVTQTPKHLITATGQRVTLRCSPRSGDLSVYWYQQSLDQGLQFLIQYYNGEERAKGNILERFSAQQFPDLHSELNLSSLELGDSALYFCASSVEGAGGPPLGEQFFGPGTRLTVL.